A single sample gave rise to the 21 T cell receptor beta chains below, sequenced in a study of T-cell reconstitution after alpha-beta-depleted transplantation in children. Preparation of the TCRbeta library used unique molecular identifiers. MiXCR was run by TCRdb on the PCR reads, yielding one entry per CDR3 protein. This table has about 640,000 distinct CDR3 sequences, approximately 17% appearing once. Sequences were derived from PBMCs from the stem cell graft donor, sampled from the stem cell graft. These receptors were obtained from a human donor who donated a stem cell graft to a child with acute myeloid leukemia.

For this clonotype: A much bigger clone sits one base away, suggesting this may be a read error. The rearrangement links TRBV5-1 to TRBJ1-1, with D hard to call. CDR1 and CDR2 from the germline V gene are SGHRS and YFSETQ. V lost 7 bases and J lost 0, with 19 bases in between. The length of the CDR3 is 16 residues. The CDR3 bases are TGCGCCAGCCAACCATCCTGGGGAAGGCTGAACACTGAAGCTTTCTTT. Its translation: CASQPSWGRLNTEAFF.

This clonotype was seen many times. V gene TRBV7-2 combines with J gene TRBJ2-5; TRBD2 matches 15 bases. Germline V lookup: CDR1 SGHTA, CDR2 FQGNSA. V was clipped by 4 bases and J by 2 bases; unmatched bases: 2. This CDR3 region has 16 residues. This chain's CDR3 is CASSSGLAGGQETQYF. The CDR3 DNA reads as TGTGCCAGCAGCTCTGGACTAGCGGGGGGGCAAGAGACCCAGTACTTC.

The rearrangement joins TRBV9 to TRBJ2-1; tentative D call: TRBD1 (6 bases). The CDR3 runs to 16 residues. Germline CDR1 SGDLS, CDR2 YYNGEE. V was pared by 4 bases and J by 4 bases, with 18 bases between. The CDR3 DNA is TGTGCCAGCAGCCCACGGGACACCCCTCGGTACAATGAGCAGTTCTTC. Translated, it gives CASSPRDTPRYNEQFF.

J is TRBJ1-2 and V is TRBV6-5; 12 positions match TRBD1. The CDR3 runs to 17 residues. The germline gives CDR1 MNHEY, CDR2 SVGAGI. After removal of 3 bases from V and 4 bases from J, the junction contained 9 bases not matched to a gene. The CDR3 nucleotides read TGTGCCAGCAGTTATTCCGGGACAGGGGGCCCGCTCTATGGCTACACCTTC. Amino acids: CASSYSGTGGPLYGYTF.

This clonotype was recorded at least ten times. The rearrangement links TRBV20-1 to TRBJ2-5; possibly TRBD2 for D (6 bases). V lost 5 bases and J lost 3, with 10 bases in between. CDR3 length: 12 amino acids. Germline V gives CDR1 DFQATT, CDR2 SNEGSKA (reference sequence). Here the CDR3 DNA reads TGCAGTGCTCCGGGACTTAAAGAGACCCAGTACTTC. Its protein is CSAPGLKETQYF.

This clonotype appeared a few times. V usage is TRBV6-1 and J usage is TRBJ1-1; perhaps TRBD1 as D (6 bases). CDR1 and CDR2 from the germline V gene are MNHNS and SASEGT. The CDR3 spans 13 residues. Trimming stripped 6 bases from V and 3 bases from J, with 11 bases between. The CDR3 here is CASRPTGDTEAFF. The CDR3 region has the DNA TGTGCCAGCAGGCCGACAGGAGACACTGAAGCTTTCTTT.

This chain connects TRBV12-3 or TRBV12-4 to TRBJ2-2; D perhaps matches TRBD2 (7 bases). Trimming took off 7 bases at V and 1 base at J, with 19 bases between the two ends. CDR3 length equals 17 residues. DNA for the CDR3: TGTGCCAGCATTCTTTCTGGGGGGGGCTTGAACACCGGGGAGCTGTTTTTT. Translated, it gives CASILSGGGLNTGELFF.

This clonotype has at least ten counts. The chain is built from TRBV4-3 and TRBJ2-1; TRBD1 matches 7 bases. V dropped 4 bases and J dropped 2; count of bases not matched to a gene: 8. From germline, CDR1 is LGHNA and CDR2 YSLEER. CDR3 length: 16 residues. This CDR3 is CASSPTTGTTYNEQFF. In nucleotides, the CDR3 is TGCGCCAGCAGCCCTACGACAGGGACAACCTACAATGAGCAGTTCTTC.

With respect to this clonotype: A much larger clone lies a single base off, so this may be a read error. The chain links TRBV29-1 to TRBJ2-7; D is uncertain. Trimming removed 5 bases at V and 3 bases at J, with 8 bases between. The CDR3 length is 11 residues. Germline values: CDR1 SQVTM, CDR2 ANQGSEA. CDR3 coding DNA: TGCAGCGTTCGATCTAACTACGAGCAGTACTTC. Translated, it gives CSVRSNYEQYF.

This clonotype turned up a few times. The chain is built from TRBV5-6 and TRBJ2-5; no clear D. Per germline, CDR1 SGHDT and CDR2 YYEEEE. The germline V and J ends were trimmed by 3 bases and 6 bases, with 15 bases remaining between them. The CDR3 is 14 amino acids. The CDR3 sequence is CASSSTDWKKTQYF. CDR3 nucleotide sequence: TGTGCCAGCAGCTCCACCGACTGGAAGAAGACCCAGTACTTC. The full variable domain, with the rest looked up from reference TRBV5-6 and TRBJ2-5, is DAGVTQSPTHLIKTRGQQVTLRCSPKSGHDTVSWYQQALGQGPQFIFQYYEEEERQRGNFPDRFSGHQFPNYSSELNVNALLLGDSALYLCASSSTDWKKTQYFGPGTRLLVL.

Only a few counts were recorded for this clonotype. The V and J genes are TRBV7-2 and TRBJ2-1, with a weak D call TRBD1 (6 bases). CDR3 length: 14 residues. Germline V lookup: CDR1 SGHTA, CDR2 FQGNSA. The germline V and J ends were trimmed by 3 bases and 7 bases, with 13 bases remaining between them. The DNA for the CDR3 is TGTGCCAGCAGCTTGCCAACTACAGGGAATGAGCAGTTCTTC. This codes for CASSLPTTGNEQFF. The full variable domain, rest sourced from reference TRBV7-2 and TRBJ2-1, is GAGVSQSPSNKVTEKGKDVELRCDPISGHTALYWYRQSLGQGLEFLIYFQGNSAPDKSGLPSDRFSAERTGGSVSTLTIQRTQQEDSAVYLCASSLPTTGNEQFFGPGTRLTVL.

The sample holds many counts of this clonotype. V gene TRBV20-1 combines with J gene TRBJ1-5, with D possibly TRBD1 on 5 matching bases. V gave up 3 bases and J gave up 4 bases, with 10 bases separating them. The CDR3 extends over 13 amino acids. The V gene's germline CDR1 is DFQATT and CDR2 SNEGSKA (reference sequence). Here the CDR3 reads CSASLGGNQPQHF. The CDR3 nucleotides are TGCAGTGCTAGTCTGGGGGGAAATCAGCCCCAGCATTTT.

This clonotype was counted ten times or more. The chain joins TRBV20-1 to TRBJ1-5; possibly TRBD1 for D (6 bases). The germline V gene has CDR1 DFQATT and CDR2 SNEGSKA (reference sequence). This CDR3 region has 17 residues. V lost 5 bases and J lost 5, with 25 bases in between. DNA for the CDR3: TGCAGTGCTTTCCCCATATTTTTAAGGGGGTACTATCAGCCCCAGCATTTT. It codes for CSAFPIFLRGYYQPQHF.

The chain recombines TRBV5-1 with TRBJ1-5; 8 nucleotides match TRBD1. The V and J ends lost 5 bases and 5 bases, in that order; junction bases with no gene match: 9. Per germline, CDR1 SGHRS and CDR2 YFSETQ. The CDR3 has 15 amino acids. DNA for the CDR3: TGCGCCAGCAGTTATATGACAGGGGCCGATCAGCCCCAGCATTTT. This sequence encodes CASSYMTGADQPQHF.

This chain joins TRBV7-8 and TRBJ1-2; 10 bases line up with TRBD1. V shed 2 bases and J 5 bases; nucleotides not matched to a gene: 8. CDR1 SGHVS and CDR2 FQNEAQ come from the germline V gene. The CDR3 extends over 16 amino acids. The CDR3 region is CASSLNGDRGQYGYTF. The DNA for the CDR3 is TGTGCCAGCAGCTTAAATGGGGACAGGGGCCAATATGGCTACACCTTC.

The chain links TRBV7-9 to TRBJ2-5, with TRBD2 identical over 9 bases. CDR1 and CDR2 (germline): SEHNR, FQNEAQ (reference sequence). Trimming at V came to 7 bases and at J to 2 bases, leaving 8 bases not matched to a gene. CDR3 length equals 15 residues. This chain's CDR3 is CASIPSGEDQETQYF. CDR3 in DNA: TGTGCCAGCATCCCTAGCGGGGAGGATCAAGAGACCCAGTACTTC.

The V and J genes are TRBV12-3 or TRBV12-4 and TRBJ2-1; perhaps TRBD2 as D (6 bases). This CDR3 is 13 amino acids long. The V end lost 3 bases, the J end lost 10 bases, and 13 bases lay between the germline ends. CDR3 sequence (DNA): TGTGCCAGCAGTTTGGGGCGGGACCACGAGCAGTTCTTC. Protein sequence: CASSLGRDHEQFF.

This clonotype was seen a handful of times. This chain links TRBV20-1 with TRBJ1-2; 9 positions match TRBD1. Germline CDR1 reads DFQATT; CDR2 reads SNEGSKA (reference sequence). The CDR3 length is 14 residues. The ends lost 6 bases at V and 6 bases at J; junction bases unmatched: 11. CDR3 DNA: TGCAGTGCCGGTACAGGGGGCGCAGTTAATGGCTACACCTTC. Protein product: CSAGTGGAVNGYTF.

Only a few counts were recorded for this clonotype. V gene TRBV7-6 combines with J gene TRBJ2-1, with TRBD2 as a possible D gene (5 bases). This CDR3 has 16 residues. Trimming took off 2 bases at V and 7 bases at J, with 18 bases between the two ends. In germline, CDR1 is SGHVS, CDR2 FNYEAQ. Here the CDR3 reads CASSLYSASPRNEQFF. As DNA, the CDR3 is TGTGCCAGCAGCTTATACTCGGCTAGCCCAAGGAATGAGCAGTTCTTC.

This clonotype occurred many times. CDR3 DNA sequence: TGTGCCAGCAGCTTAGGTTCTCTTAAGGACGGTGAGCAGTTCTTC. This translates into CASSLGSLKDGEQFF. J is TRBJ2-1 and V is TRBV7-7; D ambiguous. CDR3 length: 15 residues. V lost 1 base to trimming and J lost 9 bases, with 16 bases between them. Per the germline V gene, CDR1 is SSHAT and CDR2 is FNYEAQ (reference sequence).

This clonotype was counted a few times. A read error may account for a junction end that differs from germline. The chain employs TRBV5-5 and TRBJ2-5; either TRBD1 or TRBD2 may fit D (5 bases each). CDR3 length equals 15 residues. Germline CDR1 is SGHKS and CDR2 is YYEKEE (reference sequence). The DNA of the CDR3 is TGTGCCAGCAGCCCCCGGGACCTTGGCCAAGGGACCCAGTACTTC. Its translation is CASSPRDLGQGTQYF.